These 16 T cell receptor beta chains were all obtained from the same sample, sequenced in a study of CD8 T cells in ankylosing spondylitis. Points from the study as a whole: There was a TCR beta motif, made of several highly homologous variants, that appeared characteristic of ankylosing spondylitis blood.

What these receptors recognize is not known. TCRdb reanalysed the 5' RACE reads using MiXCR and keeps one entry per CDR3 protein. Of hundreds of thousands of distinct CDR3 sequences listed, roughly an eighth are singletons. What was sequenced was blood, either unsorted or a sorted T cell fraction (not recorded which). These receptors originate from a male donor with ankylosing spondylitis.

This clonotype was recorded at least ten times. The gene calls are TRBV5-1 and TRBJ2-7; D gene uncertain. The CDR3 consists of 13 residues. The V end lost 0 bases, the J end lost 4 bases, and 8 bases lay between the germline ends. Germline-derived CDR1 and CDR2 are SGHRS and YFSETQ. For the CDR3, the DNA is TGCGCCAGCAGCTTGGTTGCGGCTTACGAGCAGTACTTC. It specifies CASSLVAAYEQYF.

This chain connects TRBV20-1 to TRBJ2-1; D perhaps matches TRBD1 (6 bases). V lost 4 bases and J 4 bases, leaving 11 bases between the germline ends. The CDR3 spans 13 residues. Germline assignment: CDR1 DFQATT and CDR2 SNEGSKA (reference sequence). CDR3 nucleotide sequence: TGCAGTGCTATTTACAGGGTGTACAATGAGCAGTTCTTC. Translated, it gives CSAIYRVYNEQFF.

This clonotype was found many times. The chain joins TRBV5-8 to TRBJ2-1; D is undetermined. V dropped 1 base and J dropped 6 bases, with 5 bases sitting between them. The CDR3 sequence is 12 residues long. Germline V CDR1 and CDR2: SGHTS, YDEGEE. The CDR3 loop reads CASSLRPNEQFF. CDR3 coding DNA: TGTGCCAGCAGCTTGAGGCCCAATGAGCAGTTCTTC.

This clonotype turned up a few times. The CDR3 is CSALAGGFYEQFF. In nucleotides, the CDR3 is TGCAGCGCCCTAGCGGGAGGATTCTATGAGCAGTTCTTC. This sequence joins TRBV29-1 and TRBJ2-1; 11 nucleotides line up with TRBD2. V shed 7 bases, J shed 8 bases, and the junction held 7 bases outside the gene matches. The CDR3 length is 13 residues. Germline CDR1 reads SQVTM; CDR2 reads ANQGSEA.

This clonotype was seen a few times. V gene TRBV2 combines with J gene TRBJ1-4; D ambiguous. Trimming removed 1 base from V and 13 bases from J, with 10 bases in between. The CDR3 is 12 residues long. The germline V gene has CDR1 SNHLY and CDR2 FYNNEI. CDR3 sequence (DNA): TGTGCCAGCAGTGAAGAGACCCTGGGACTGTTTTTT. Amino acids: CASSEETLGLFF. Full variable domain (remainder filled in from reference TRBV2 and TRBJ1-4): EPEVTQTPSHQVTQMGQEVILRCVPISNHLYFYWYRQILGQKVEFLVSFYNNEISEKSEIFDDQFSVERPDGSNFTLKIRSTKLEDSAMYFCASSEETLGLFFGSGTQLSVL.

This clonotype was detected ten times or more. The genes are TRBV3-1 and TRBJ2-7; the D gene is possibly TRBD2 (5 bases). Trimming took 0 bases from V and 7 from J, leaving 19 bases between them. Germline values: CDR1 LGHDT, CDR2 YNNKEL (reference sequence). This CDR3 has 16 amino acids. CDR3 nucleotides: TGTGCCAGCAGCCAAGATCCGTACGCTGCGAGGGATGAGCAGTACTTC. It is translated as CASSQDPYAARDEQYF.

Many counts were recorded for this clonotype. The V call is TRBV29-1, the J call TRBJ2-4; 8 bases are a match to TRBD2. The CDR3 consists of 13 residues. Trimming removed 7 bases from V and 2 bases from J; junction bases left unmatched: 4. Per germline, CDR1 SQVTM and CDR2 ANQGSEA. For the CDR3, the DNA is TGCAGCGCCGATAGCGGGACCAAAAACATTCAGTACTTC. It specifies CSADSGTKNIQYF.

Only a few counts were recorded for this clonotype. The rearrangement uses TRBV10-3 and TRBJ1-1, with D perhaps TRBD1 (5 bases). V was clipped by 7 bases and J by 1 base, with 13 bases between them. This CDR3 contains 14 residues. Germline V gene lookup returns CDR1 ENHRY and CDR2 SYGVKD. CDR3 nucleotide sequence: TGTGCCATCACTCGGGACGGACCGAACACTGAAGCTTTCTTT. This sequence encodes CAITRDGPNTEAFF.

There are a few counts of this clonotype. The chain has TRBV24-1 and TRBJ2-3, with D possibly being TRBD1 (5 bases). CDR3 length: 11 amino acids. V gave up 9 bases and J gave up 5 bases, with 8 bases separating them. Germline values: CDR1 KGHDR, CDR2 SFDVKD. The CDR3 here is CATQRGDTQYF. DNA for the CDR3: TGTGCCACCCAAAGGGGAGATACGCAGTATTTT.

J is TRBJ1-2 and V is TRBV20-1, with D possibly being TRBD1 (6 bases). This CDR3 has 14 amino acids. V shed 1 base and J shed 4 bases, with 13 bases lying between them. Per germline, CDR1 DFQATT and CDR2 SNEGSKA (reference sequence). The CDR3 spells CSARVLEGGYGYTF. CDR3 bases: TGCAGTGCTAGAGTATTGGAGGGGGGCTATGGCTACACCTTC.

This clonotype was seen a handful of times. The chain couples TRBV3-1 to TRBJ1-5; D unresolved. V gave up 11 bases and J gave up 0 bases, with 11 bases separating them. The CDR3 consists of 13 residues. CDR1 LGHDT and CDR2 YNNKEL come from the germline V gene (reference sequence). CDR3 loop: CAGHCYSNQPQHF. Written as DNA, the CDR3 is TGTGCCGGGCACTGCTATAGCAATCAGCCCCAGCATTTT.

This clonotype was detected ten times or more. The chain links TRBV20-1 to TRBJ2-5, with 8 positions matching TRBD2. This CDR3 has 15 amino acids. Per the germline V gene, CDR1 is DFQATT and CDR2 is SNEGSKA (reference sequence). V trimming: 6 bases; J trimming: 4 bases; junction bases outside the gene matches: 13. The CDR3 reads CSAIPSGRGGETQYF. The CDR3 bases are TGCAGTGCAATACCGAGCGGGAGAGGGGGAGAGACCCAGTACTTC.

This clonotype was counted at least ten times. The gene calls are TRBV20-1 and TRBJ1-1; a weak D match, TRBD1 (6 bases). This CDR3 comprises 12 residues. CDR1 is DFQATT and CDR2 is SNEGSKA in the germline V gene (reference sequence). V lost 7 bases and J 9 bases, leaving 18 bases between the germline ends. This CDR3 is CSVTTGTLKAFF. The CDR3 DNA reads TGCAGTGTTACAACAGGGACACTGAAAGCTTTCTTT.

This chain connects TRBV20-1 to TRBJ2-1; 15 bases fit TRBD2. V gave up 1 base and J gave up 0 bases; unmatched junction bases: 1. This CDR3 contains 17 residues. Germline lookup yields CDR1 DFQATT and CDR2 SNEGSKA (reference sequence). This CDR3 reads CSARGTSGRGSYNEQFF. CDR3 bases: TGCAGTGCTAGAGGGACTAGCGGGAGGGGCTCCTACAATGAGCAGTTCTTC.

The chain couples TRBV20-1 to TRBJ1-1; maybe TRBD1 (6 bases). CDR1 and CDR2 (germline): DFQATT, SNEGSKA (reference sequence). This CDR3 is built from 12 residues. The CDR3 protein is CKPHQGKKGAFF. The CDR3 nucleotides read TGCAAGCCGCACCAGGGGAAAAAGGGAGCTTTCTTT.

This clonotype was seen more than once but under ten times. V and J are TRBV5-1 and TRBJ2-7, with D perhaps matching TRBD1 or TRBD2 (7 bases each). The V gene lost 10 bases and the J gene lost 0 bases, with 11 bases spanning the gap. CDR3 size: 12 residues. Per the germline V gene, CDR1 is SGHRS and CDR2 is YFSETQ. CDR3 in DNA: TGCGCCCCAGGGGGGGACTCCTACGAGCAGTACGTC. This encodes CAPGGDSYEQYV.